This TCR beta chain was profiled in a study of T cell responses to AZD1222 COVID-19 vaccine (dated by TCRdb to about 2021). In terms of the full investigation: A total of 230 to 250 trial participants underwent TCR sequencing, of whom 207 had received two doses of AZD1222 and roughly 26 had received two doses of the MenACWY control vaccine. Trial participants were enrolled into age subgroups of 18-55, 56-69 and 70-plus years, which contained approximately 150, 30 and 60 TCR-sequenced participants, respectively. Study-level results and caveats: Conclusions about previously exposed vaccinees are limited because only a handful of AZD1222 recipients were SARS-CoV-2 seropositive at baseline. A significant rise in spike-specific TCR breadth and depth was observed after two AZD1222 doses relative to day 0 and relative to MenACWY recipients. Participants were mostly white British, with more females than males. The authors suggested clonal diversity may have been underestimated. Nearly half of unique spike-specific TCRs reportedly recognized epitopes outside regions mutated in the B.1.351 and B.1.1.7 variants. Because no samples from the day 14 peak response were available, repertoires could be characterized only after the peak T cell response. CD4 TCRs associated with the vaccine covered the entire spike protein, and the dominant responses were in regions 160-218 and 743-854. In the small 56-69-year group, the increase in depth fell short of significance, most likely because of low power.

The CDR3 regions of human TCRbeta chains were subjected to immunosequencing. On the study's bioinformatics: Repertoire TCRs were matched against a reference library of SARS-CoV-2-specific TCRs generated with the MIRA antigen-specificity platform. Breadth was defined as the fraction of unique TCRs that were SARS-CoV-2-associated. Depth was defined as the fraction of total T cells that were SARS-CoV-2-associated. Using the MIRA data, each spike-specific TCR was assigned both to the spike region to which the TCR was reactive and to a CD4 or CD8 class. Log10-transformed breadth and depth values were compared by one-way ANOVA with Sidak's multiple comparisons tests. TCRdb retrieved this table from immuneACCESS and kept in-frame rearrangements only. Not all clones are present; in checked studies, unresolved V genes account for under half, and no reason is known for the remainder. V and J calls and clone size follow that table, whereas D and trimming were derived from the DNA. For this sample the table gives 120,000 to 150,000 clones, of which roughly nine tenths were detected only once. About a tenth of the sample is taken by the ten largest.

Of note for this clone: Its antigen is currently not known. Base qualities are not at hand, and no much larger clone is one base apart.

The sample's time point label, in plain terms: about 28 days (+/-7) after the second vaccine dose. AZD1222 recipients whose second dose came at about 4 weeks and those whose second dose came at about 12 weeks were combined into one group, since spike-specific TCR depth and breadth did not differ between the two schedules. The vaccinee samples were drawn from two UK trials, COV001 and COV002, one of which was a single-blind randomized controlled phase 2/3 trial testing AZD1222 (ChAdOx1 nCoV-19) in healthy adults. For TCRbeta chain sequencing, PBMC samples from trial participants were taken at day 0 and at day 28 after the second dose. Looking up the germline V gene yields CDR1 SGHTA and CDR2 FQGNSA. Relative to germline, V is missing 5 bases and J is missing 8 bases, with 11 bases of the junction outside any gene match. Including the terminal cysteine and phenylalanine, the CDR3 comprises 17 residues. The only DNA kept is the CDR3, 51 bases in frame from the first base.

Source: peripheral blood, taken 28 days after the second AZD1222 dose. The rearrangement joined TRBV7-2 to TRBJ2-1; 14 junctional bases match TRBD2. This TCR came from an adult who received the AZD1222 COVID-19 vaccine. For the CDR3, the sequence is CASSDKRGTSGSHEQFF. The nucleotide sequence is TGTGCCAGCAGCGACAAAAGGGGGACTAGCGGGAGTCATGAGCAGTTCTTC.